The rows below give T cell receptor beta chains drawn from one sample of a study of cytomegalovirus exposure and HLA in healthy donors. The protocol was immunoSEQ multiplex PCR, while the TCRdb copy is restricted to in-frame clones and leaves out a portion. Of 120,000 or so clones in the sample, less than 80% were seen once. The sequencing sample was made of PBMCs. The receptors originated from a man aged 40-55 years in good health and CMV-seropositive. Each CDR3 is given with its conserved first and last residue. A D gene is named only where the DNA matches it firmly. Part of the rows lack a size; the others show once, few, many or a class for expanded clones.

d_call | clone_size | j_call | v_call | cdr3_nt | cdr3_aa
- | - | TRBJ2-4 | TRBV10-1 | TGCGCCAGCAGTGAAGGTATCGGTAGCGCGGTAGCCAAAAACATTCAGTACTTC | CASSEGIGSAVAKNIQYF
- | - | TRBJ2-3 | TRBV19 | TGTGCCAGTAAAAAGGGGGGCACAGATACGCAGTATTTT | CASKKGGTDTQYF
TRBD2 | - | TRBJ2-7 | TRBV5-6 | TGTGCCAGCAGGGGTAGCGGGAGGGCCTTCGAGCAGTACTTC | CASRGSGRAFEQYF
TRBD2 | few | TRBJ2-1 | TRBV2 | TGTGCCAGCAGCGAGACTAGCGGGGGGGGGAATGAGCAGTTCTTC | CASSETSGGGNEQFF
TRBD1 | - | TRBJ1-1 | TRBV5-1 | TGCGCCAGCAGCCCCCGACAGGGTGCCGTTTCGAACACTGAAGCTTTCTTT | CASSPRQGAVSNTEAFF
TRBD1 | - | TRBJ1-2 | TRBV7-9 | TGTGCCAGCAGCTTAGAGGGACAGTTCCCTGGCTATGGCTACACCTTC | CASSLEGQFPGYGYTF
- | - | TRBJ2-1 | TRBV9 | TGTGCCAGCAATCGTCTTTCCAATGAGCAGTTCTTC | CASNRLSNEQFF
TRBD1 | - | TRBJ1-1 | TRBV28 | TGTGCCAGCAGTTTATGGGTTGACAGGGAGATGAACACTGAAGCTTTCTTT | CASSLWVDREMNTEAFF
TRBD1 | - | TRBJ2-2 | TRBV29-1 | TGCAGCGTTCTCCCAGGGGGCCGAACCGGGGAGCTGTTTTTT | CSVLPGGRTGELFF
TRBD1 | - | TRBJ1-2 | TRBV2 | TGTGCCAGCAAGACCGGGACAGACAACTATGGCTACACCTTC | CASKTGTDNYGYTF
- | - | TRBJ2-1 | TRBV6-1 | TGTGCCAGCAGTGGACGAAGAGGGGGCAATGAGCAGTTCTTC | CASSGRRGGNEQFF
TRBD1 | - | TRBJ1-5 | TRBV19 | TGTGCCACCTTGGCCAGGGGGCTTAGCAATCAGCCCCAGCATTTT | CATLARGLSNQPQHF
TRBD2 | - | TRBJ2-7 | TRBV7-2 | TGTGCCAGCAGCCTAACGGCGGGAGGGCCAGGGGAGCAGTACTTC | CASSLTAGGPGEQYF
TRBD1 | - | TRBJ1-4 | TRBV11-2 | TGTGCCAGCAGCTTGGGGACAGGTGGTGAAAAACTGTTTTTT | CASSLGTGGEKLFF
TRBD1 | - | TRBJ2-7 | TRBV6-5 | TGTGCCAGCATTCCTTCAGGGGGCGGAGGCTACGAGCAGTACTTC | CASIPSGGGGYEQYF
- | - | TRBJ1-5 | TRBV15 | TGTGCCACCAGCAGAGATGTGACAGGTGATCAGCCCCAGCATTTT | CATSRDVTGDQPQHF
- | - | TRBJ2-2 | TRBV20-1 | TGCAGTGCTAGTTATGCCGGGGAGCTGTTTTTT | CSASYAGELFF
- | - | TRBJ2-5 | TRBV14 | TGTGCCAGCAGCCACCATGGACAGGAGGGGGAGACCCAGTACTTC | CASSHHGQEGETQYF
TRBD2 | once | TRBJ2-4 | TRBV11-2 | TGTGCCAGCAGCCGGGGAGGGCCGGGGGTTAGTTCCATTCAGTACTTC | CASSRGGPGVSSIQYF
- | - | TRBJ1-2 | TRBV27 | TGTGCCAGCAGCCACCCAGGGGCTGGCTACACCTTC | CASSHPGAGYTF
- | - | TRBJ1-3 | TRBV6-1 | TGTGCCAGCCGGACTGATGGAAACACCATATATTTT | CASRTDGNTIYF
TRBD1 | - | TRBJ2-1 | TRBV2 | TGTGCCAGCAGGGGAGACAGGGACAATGAGCAGTTCTTC | CASRGDRDNEQFF
TRBD2 | - | TRBJ2-1 | TRBV7-6 | TGTGCCAGCAGCTCAGAACTAGCGGCAGAGCAGTTCTTC | CASSSELAAEQFF
TRBD1 | - | TRBJ2-1 | TRBV10-3 | TGTGCCATCGGACGGACAGGATCCCTCCTCTACAATGAGCAGTTCTTC | CAIGRTGSLLYNEQFF
- | - | TRBJ2-7 | TRBV7-9 | TGTGCCAGCAGCTTGACCCTCAGGGTCGAGCAGTACTTC | CASSLTLRVEQYF
- | few | TRBJ1-1 | TRBV28 | TGTGCCAGCAGCCGGGTGAACACTGAAGCTTTCTTT | CASSRVNTEAFF